One and the same sample provided the 14 T cell receptor beta chains below, sequenced in a study of regulatory T cells in long-lasting Graves disease. Sequencing libraries for TCR beta were prepared with iRepertoire HTBI primers and Arm-PCR of CDR3 regions. TCRdb called the multiplex PCR reads again in MiXCR, with one record for every CDR3 protein. Among 700,000 or so distinct CDR3 sequences listed, approximately 31% were seen once. Time point denoted: persistent/refractory GD, antithyroid drugs over 5 years with positive TRAb. After RNA was extracted from PBMCs, the TCR library was made from it. Sequencing used peripheral blood mononuclear cells (PBMCs), obtained when the disease was refractory, from a patient treated with antithyroid drugs. Source of these receptors: a female donor with Graves disease.

The rearrangement joins TRBV12-3 or TRBV12-4 to TRBJ1-4; no clear D. The V end was cut by 5 bases, the J end by 9 bases, with 16 bases between. This CDR3 is 14 amino acids long. The CDR3 is CASSPGSPTQKLFF. The DNA for the CDR3 is TGTGCCAGCAGTCCGGGCAGCCCGACCCAAAAACTGTTTTTT.

J is TRBJ2-7 and V is TRBV19; TRBD1 or TRBD2 may be the D gene (7 bases each). The CDR3 totals 14 residues. Trimming took 4 bases from V and 1 from J, leaving 11 bases between them. The germline V gene has CDR1 LNHDA and CDR2 SQIVND (reference sequence). The CDR3: CASSNQGGSYEQYF. For the CDR3, the DNA is TGTGCCAGTAGTAACCAGGGGGGGTCCTACGAGCAGTACTTC.

The CDR3 loop reads CASVQNGDTQYF. The CDR3 DNA reads as TGTGCCAGCGTTCAAAACGGGGATACGCAGTATTTT. J is TRBJ2-3 and V is TRBV28; D unresolved. Trimming removed 8 bases at V and 6 bases at J, with 12 bases between. This CDR3 is 12 amino acids long. Germline lookup yields CDR1 MDHEN and CDR2 SYDVKM.

The CDR3 sequence is CASSLSSITDTQYF. The DNA for the CDR3 is TGTGCCAGCAGTTTGAGTTCAATCACAGATACGCAGTATTTT. J is TRBJ2-3 and V is TRBV12-3 or TRBV12-4; D call uncertain. There are 14 residues in the CDR3. The V and J ends lost 3 bases and 2 bases respectively, with 9 bases between them.

The chain has TRBV20-1 and TRBJ2-3; 7 bases match TRBD2. V dropped 3 bases and J dropped 0; count of bases not matched to a gene: 12. CDR3 length: 17 residues. In germline, CDR1 is DFQATT, CDR2 SNEGSKA (reference sequence). CDR3 sequence: CSAREISSGSSTDTQYF. CDR3 in DNA: TGCAGTGCTAGGGAAATCTCTAGCGGCTCTAGCACAGATACGCAGTATTTT.

This clonotype was detected a few times. V gene TRBV6-5 combines with J gene TRBJ1-3; D is uncertain. V was pared by 4 bases and J by 4 bases, with 5 bases between. The CDR3 runs 12 residues. Germline V gene sequence: CDR1 MNHEY, CDR2 SVGAGI. The CDR3 sequence: CASSSGGNTIYF. As DNA, the CDR3 is TGTGCCAGCAGTTCGGGCGGAAACACCATATATTTT.

The rearrangement joins TRBV9 to TRBJ2-5, with D perhaps assigned TRBD1 or TRBD2 (5 bases each). CDR1 SGDLS and CDR2 YYNGEE come from the germline V gene. V gave up 3 bases and J gave up 2 bases, with 20 bases separating them. The CDR3 contains 17 residues. CDR3 loop: CASSAEGRDGGQETQYF. In nucleotides, the CDR3 is TGTGCCAGCAGCGCCGAAGGAAGGGACGGTGGACAAGAGACCCAGTACTTC. The full variable domain, its missing parts supplied by reference TRBV9 and TRBJ2-5, is DSGVTQTPKHLITATGQRVTLRCSPRSGDLSVYWYQQSLDQGLQFLIQYYNGEERAKGNILERFSAQQFPDLHSELNLSSLELGDSALYFCASSAEGRDGGQETQYFGPGTRLLVL.

The V call is TRBV6-2 or TRBV6-3, the J call TRBJ1-3; the D is unclear. This CDR3 has 17 amino acids. Germline V gene sequence: CDR1 MNHEY, CDR2 SVGEGT. Deletions cut 6 bases from V and 0 bases from J, with 18 bases between. For the CDR3, the DNA is TGTGCCAGCAGACATCTACCACCTGGGAGCTCTGGAAACACCATATATTTT. Its translation is CASRHLPPGSSGNTIYF.

This clonotype occurred a few times. The rearrangement links TRBV3-1 to TRBJ2-5; 8 nucleotides line up with TRBD2. From germline, CDR1 is LGHDT and CDR2 YNNKEL (reference sequence). The CDR3 has 16 residues. V shed 1 base and J 1 base; nucleotides not matched to a gene: 5. This CDR3 reads CASSQAGTRSQETQYF. DNA for the CDR3: TGTGCCAGCAGCCAAGCCGGGACTAGAAGCCAAGAGACCCAGTACTTC.

CDR3 in amino acids: CASSESMGPEQFF. CDR3 DNA: TGCGCCAGCAGTGAGTCGATGGGACCTGAGCAGTTCTTC. V usage is TRBV10-2 and J usage is TRBJ2-1; tentatively, D is TRBD1 or TRBD2 (5 bases each). Per germline, CDR1 WSHSY and CDR2 SAAADI. The CDR3 sequence is 13 residues long. Trimming left V 0 bases short and J 9 bases short, with 9 bases between.

This clonotype was seen a handful of times. V and J are TRBV2 and TRBJ1-2; tentatively, D is TRBD1 (5 bases). CDR1 and CDR2 from the germline V gene are SNHLY and FYNNEI. CDR3 length equals 14 residues. The germline V and J ends were trimmed by 5 bases and 8 bases, with 18 bases remaining between them. The CDR3: CASSYRPSGEGYTF. The CDR3 coding sequence is TGTGCCAGCAGTTATCGGCCGTCGGGGGAAGGCTACACCTTC.

This clonotype occurred a few times. The chain is built from TRBV12-3 or TRBV12-4 and TRBJ1-2; D gene ambiguous. Deletions cut 5 bases from V and 6 bases from J, with 16 bases between. The CDR3 has 14 amino acids. In nucleotides, the CDR3 is TGTGCCAGCAGTCGAACAGCGGGCCGAGATGGCTACACCTTC. Its protein product is CASSRTAGRDGYTF.

The V call is TRBV27, the J call TRBJ1-6; D remains ambiguous. CDR1 and CDR2 (germline): MNHEY, SMNVEV (reference sequence). The CDR3 spans 12 residues. V was trimmed by 5 bases and J by 10 bases, leaving 9 bases between them. The DNA for the CDR3 is TGTGCCAGCAGTCCAACATTGTCACCCCTCCACTTT. It translates to CASSPTLSPLHF.

This clonotype was seen at least ten times. The CDR3: CASTPGQHTEAFF. DNA for the CDR3: TGTGCCAGCACACCCGGGCAGCACACTGAAGCTTTCTTT. The chain couples TRBV28 to TRBJ1-1; D not resolved. Germline V gives CDR1 MDHEN, CDR2 SYDVKM. The CDR3 is made up of 13 amino acids. Deletions cut 7 bases from V and 3 bases from J, with 12 bases between.